The clone carrying this TCR beta chain has more than one count but fewer than ten. The source of the sample is a study of tumor-infiltrating lymphocytes in primary liver carcinoma. Bulk tissue was left unsorted, and RNA and DNA were co-extracted from about 21-30 mg of it. A constant-region primer primed TCR beta cDNA synthesis from about 0.55 ug of total RNA. Investigators got TCR beta libraries out of three nested multiplex PCR rounds, done with slightly modified ARM-PCR. Amplification in the first two PCR rounds was performed using TRBV1-TRBV30 forward primers and a C-beta reverse primer for approximately 10 cycles each. TCRdb fed the multiplex PCR reads into MiXCR, producing one record per CDR3 protein. The table has about 75,000 distinct CDR3 sequences, 69% seen once. V gave up 5 bases and J gave up 8 bases; unmatched junction bases: 12. CDR3 size: 15 residues. Germline V gene lookup returns CDR1 SGHRS and CDR2 YFSETQ.

The J gene is TRBJ1-4, the V gene TRBV5-1; 7 nucleotides agree with TRBD1. This TCR was recovered from a man aged 40-55 years with primary liver carcinoma and hepatitis B virus infection. The sample comprised tumor-adjacent normal liver tissue. CDR3 nucleotides: TGCGCCAGCAGGGACACAGGGGCGCGAGGGGAAAAACTGTTTTTT. Residues: CASRDTGARGEKLFF.